This T cell receptor (beta chain) was profiled in a study of OX40 agonist ivuxolimab in advanced cancers. Whole-study context: Each patient was given ivuxolimab into a vein every 2 weeks, at 0.01 to 10 mg/kg. Three patients got partial responses; one had hepatocellular carcinoma and two had cutaneous melanoma.

Here immunoSEQ multiplex PCR was the method, and the copy in TCRdb shows in-frame clones only, minus some. The table records approximately 34,000 clones, 81% of them present only once. The CDR3 covers 15 residues. Germline CDR1 reads LGHNA; CDR2 reads YSLEER. V was shortened by 8 bases and J by 0 bases, with 11 bases between the two germline ends. The input for sequencing was CD4+ or CD8+ T cells sorted from blood, taken in a trial of the OX40 agonist ivuxolimab. This TCR was sampled from an adult with an advanced solid tumor such as melanoma, head and neck, liver or kidney cancer. V gene TRBV4-3 combines with J gene TRBJ2-6, with D uncertain. The CDR3 sequence is CASVPELSGANVLTF. CDR3 bases: TGCGCCAGCGTTCCGGAGCTCTCTGGGGCCAACGTCCTGACTTTC.